This T cell receptor beta chain was documented in a study of Graves' ophthalmopathy and Graves' hyperthyroidism. Findings and limits, study-wide: As the model predicted ophthalmopathy progression, it achieved a sensitivity of nearly 71% and a specificity of more than 72%.

Germline-derived CDR1 and CDR2 are SGHTA and FQGNSA. The CDR3 runs to 13 residues. Trimming removed 5 bases at V and 7 bases at J, with 14 bases between. Hyperthyroidism patients were newly diagnosed, ill under 2 months, and aged 18 to 65 years. Reliance was placed on clinical symptoms, serum thyroxine, TRAb, thyroid ultrasound and orbital computed tomography for diagnosis. The authors amplified TCR beta CDR3 regions, and they did so from RNA transcripts for repertoire sequencing. HTBI-primed first-round RT-PCR preceded second-round multiplex PCR. TCRdb re-called the multiplex PCR reads through MiXCR, storing one row per CDR3 protein. The profile shows fewer than 650,000 distinct CDR3 sequences, roughly 20% of them singletons. This clonotype has at least ten counts. The antigen is unknown.

The sequencing input was peripheral blood. This clonotype was sampled from a woman aged 18-29 years with stable Graves' hyperthyroidism. Some clones in this sample may be carry-over from other donors' samples. V usage is TRBV7-2 and J usage is TRBJ1-1; perhaps TRBD1 as D (6 bases). As DNA, the CDR3 is TGTGCCAGCAGCCCCAGGGGACCCCTTGAAGCTTTCTTT. Translation gives CASSPRGPLEAFF.